This TCR beta chain was retrieved from a study of blood T cell repertoires in COVID-19. Sequencing used immunoSEQ multiplex PCR; TCRdb keeps in-frame clones, though not all of them. The sample lists 70,000 to 80,000 clones; about 90% were seen once. The CDR3 sequence is 17 residues long. CDR1 is SGHDT and CDR2 is YYEEEE in the germline V gene. The V end was cut by 4 bases, the J end by 1 base, with 20 bases between. The source material was peripheral blood. The sequence derives from a human donor in a cohort sampled during active COVID-19. The chain couples TRBV5-6 to TRBJ1-2; D is perhaps TRBD1 (6 bases). DNA of the CDR3: TGTGCCAGCAGCCCCCCCGTGGGGGCGAGGGGTAACTATGGCTACACCTTC. Its translation is CASSPPVGARGNYGYTF.